The T cell receptor (beta chain) described here comes from a study of human T cells and chemical hapten exposure. Per germline, CDR1 SGDLS and CDR2 YYNGEE. Trimming cost V 0 bases and J 4 bases; bases outside gene matches: 2. The CDR3 loop spans 15 amino acids. TCRdb called the 5' RACE reads again in MiXCR, with one record for every CDR3 protein. The table shows approximately 150,000 distinct CDR3 sequences, with about 4.3% occurring only once. This clonotype was counted ten times or more. Total RNA extraction was carried out from unfractionated whole blood. The V gene is TRBV9, the J gene TRBJ2-1; 9 bases are shared with TRBD2. The origin of this receptor is a female donor in good health. The CDR3 region has the DNA TGTGCCAGCAGCGTAGCGACTAGCGGTTACAATGAGCAGTTCTTC. This translates into CASSVATSGYNEQFF.